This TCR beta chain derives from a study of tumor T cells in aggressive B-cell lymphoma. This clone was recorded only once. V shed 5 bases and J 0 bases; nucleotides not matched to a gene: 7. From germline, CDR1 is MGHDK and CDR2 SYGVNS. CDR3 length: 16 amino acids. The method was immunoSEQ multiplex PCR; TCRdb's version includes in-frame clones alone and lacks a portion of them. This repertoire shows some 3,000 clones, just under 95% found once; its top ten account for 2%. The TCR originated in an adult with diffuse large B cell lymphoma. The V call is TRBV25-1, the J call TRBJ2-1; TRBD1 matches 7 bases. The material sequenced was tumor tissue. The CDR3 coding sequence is TGTGCCAGCAGTACCCTCCGGGACAGCTCCTACAATGAGCAGTTCTTC. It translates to CASSTLRDSSYNEQFF.